This T cell receptor beta chain was captured in a study of blood T cell repertoires in COVID-19. Study overall: Donors in the United States, Italy and Spain gave samples during acute or convalescent COVID-19. The cDNA or gDNA used as material had been derived from T cells, B-cell-depleted T cells, or PBMCs.

Authors' analysis steps: Nucleated cell counts were estimated from reference gene primer amplification. TCRdb keeps only in-frame clones here, not all; method: immunoSEQ multiplex PCR. Clone size and the V and J calls come from that table; the DNA yielded D and trimming. The sample has 80,000 to 100,000 clones, about 81% seen once. Germline assignment: CDR1 LGHDT and CDR2 YNNKEL (reference sequence). Trimming stripped 4 bases from V and 6 bases from J, with 12 bases between. This CDR3 region has 14 residues. The chain is built from TRBV3-1 (or the pseudogene TRBV3-2) and TRBJ2-2; D unresolved. The receptor was isolated from a man between 65 and 80 years old with acute or convalescent COVID-19. Material for sequencing was peripheral blood. The CDR3, as DNA: TGTGCCAGCAGCCCGGTCATCCAATCCGGGGAGCTGTTTTTT. Translating gives CASSPVIQSGELFF.